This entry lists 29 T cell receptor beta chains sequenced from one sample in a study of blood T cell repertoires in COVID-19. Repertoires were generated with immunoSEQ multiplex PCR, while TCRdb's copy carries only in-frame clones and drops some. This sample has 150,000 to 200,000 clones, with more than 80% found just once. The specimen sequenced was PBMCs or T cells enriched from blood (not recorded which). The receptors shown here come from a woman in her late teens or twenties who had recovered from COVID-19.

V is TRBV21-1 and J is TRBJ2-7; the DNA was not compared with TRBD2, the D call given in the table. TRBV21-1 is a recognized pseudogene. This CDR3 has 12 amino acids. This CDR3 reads CASSYLSGEQYF. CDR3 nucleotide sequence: TGTGCCAGCAGCTATTTGTCGGGCGAGCAGTACTTC.

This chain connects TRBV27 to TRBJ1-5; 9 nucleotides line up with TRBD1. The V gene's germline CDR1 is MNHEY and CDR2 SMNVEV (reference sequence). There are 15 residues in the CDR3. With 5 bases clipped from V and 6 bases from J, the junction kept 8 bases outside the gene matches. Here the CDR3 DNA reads TGTGCCAGCAGTAGCGCCGGGACAGGGACTCAGCCCCAGCATTTT. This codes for CASSSAGTGTQPQHF.

This CDR3 reads CASSRHTRGTEAFF. CDR3 coding DNA: TGTGCCAGCAGCCGACATACCAGGGGGACTGAAGCTTTCTTT. The V and J genes are TRBV11-2 and TRBJ1-1; TRBD1 matches at 7 bases. The germline gives CDR1 SGHAT, CDR2 FQNNGV. The CDR3 is made up of 14 amino acids. V lost 5 bases, J lost 5 bases, and 8 bases stayed unmatched.

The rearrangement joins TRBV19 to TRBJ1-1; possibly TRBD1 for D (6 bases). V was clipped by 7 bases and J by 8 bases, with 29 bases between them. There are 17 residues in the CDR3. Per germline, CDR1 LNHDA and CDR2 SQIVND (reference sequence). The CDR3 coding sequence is TGTGCCAGTACGCAGCGAAACTTTAACAGGGAATCACCCGAAGCTTTCTTT. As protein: CASTQRNFNRESPEAFF. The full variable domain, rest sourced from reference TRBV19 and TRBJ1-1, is DGGITQSPKYLFRKEGQNVTLSCEQNLNHDAMYWYRQDPGQGLRLIYYSQIVNDFQKGDIAEGYSVSREKKESFPLTVTSAQKNPTAFYLCASTQRNFNRESPEAFFGQGTRLTVV.

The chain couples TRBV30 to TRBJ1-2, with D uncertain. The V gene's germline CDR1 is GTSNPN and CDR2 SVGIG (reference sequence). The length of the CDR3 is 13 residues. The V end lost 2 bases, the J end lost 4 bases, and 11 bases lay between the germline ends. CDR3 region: CAWSPGPLYGYTF. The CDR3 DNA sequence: TGTGCCTGGAGTCCAGGTCCCCTCTATGGCTACACCTTC.

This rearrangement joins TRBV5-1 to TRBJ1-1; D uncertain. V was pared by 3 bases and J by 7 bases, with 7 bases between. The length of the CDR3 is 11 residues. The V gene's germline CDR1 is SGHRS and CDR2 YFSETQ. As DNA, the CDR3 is TGCGCCAGCAGCTCAGGAGGTGAAGCTTTCTTT. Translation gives CASSSGGEAFF.

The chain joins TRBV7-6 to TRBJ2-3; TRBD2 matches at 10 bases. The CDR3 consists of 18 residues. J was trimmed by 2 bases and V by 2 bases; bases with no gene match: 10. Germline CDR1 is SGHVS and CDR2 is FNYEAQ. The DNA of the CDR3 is TGTGCCAGCAGCTTAAAGGTCAGCGGGGGGGCATCCACAGATACGCAGTATTTT. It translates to CASSLKVSGGASTDTQYF.

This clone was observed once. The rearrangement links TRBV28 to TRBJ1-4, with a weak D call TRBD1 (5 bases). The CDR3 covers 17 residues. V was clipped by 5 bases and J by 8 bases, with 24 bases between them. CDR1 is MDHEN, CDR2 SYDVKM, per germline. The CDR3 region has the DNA TGTGCCAGCAGTAAGATTTCAAACAGCTTCAGGACAGAAAAACTGTTTTTT. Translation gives CASSKISNSFRTEKLFF. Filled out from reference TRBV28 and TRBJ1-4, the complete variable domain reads DVKVTQSSRYLVKRTGEKVFLECVQDMDHENMFWYRQDPGLGLRLIYFSYDVKMKEKGDIPEGYSVSREKKERFSLILESASTNQTSMYLCASSKISNSFRTEKLFFGSGTQLSVL.

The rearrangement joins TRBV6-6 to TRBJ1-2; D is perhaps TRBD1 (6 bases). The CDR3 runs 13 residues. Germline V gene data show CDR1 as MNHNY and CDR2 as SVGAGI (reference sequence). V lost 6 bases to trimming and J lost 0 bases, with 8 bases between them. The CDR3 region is CASRRQANYGYTF. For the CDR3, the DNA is TGTGCCAGCAGGCGACAGGCTAACTATGGCTACACCTTC.

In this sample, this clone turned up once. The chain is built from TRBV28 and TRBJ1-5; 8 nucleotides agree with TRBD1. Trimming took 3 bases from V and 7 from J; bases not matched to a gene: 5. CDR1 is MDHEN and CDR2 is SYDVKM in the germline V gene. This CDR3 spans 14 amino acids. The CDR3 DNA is TGTGCCAGCAGTTTGTCAGGGGGCAGACAGCCCCAGCATTTT. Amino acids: CASSLSGGRQPQHF.

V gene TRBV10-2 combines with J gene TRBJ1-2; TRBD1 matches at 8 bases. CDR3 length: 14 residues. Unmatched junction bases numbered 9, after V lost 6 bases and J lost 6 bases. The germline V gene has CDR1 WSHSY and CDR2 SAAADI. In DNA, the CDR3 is TGCGCCAGCAGGAGGACAGGGTCAGGCCATGGCTACACCTTC. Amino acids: CASRRTGSGHGYTF.

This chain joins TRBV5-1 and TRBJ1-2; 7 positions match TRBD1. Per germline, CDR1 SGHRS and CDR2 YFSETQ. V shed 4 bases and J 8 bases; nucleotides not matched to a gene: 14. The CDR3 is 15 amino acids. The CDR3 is CASSARQGLTGGYTF. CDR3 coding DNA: TGCGCCAGCAGCGCGCGACAGGGCCTCACGGGGGGCTACACCTTC.

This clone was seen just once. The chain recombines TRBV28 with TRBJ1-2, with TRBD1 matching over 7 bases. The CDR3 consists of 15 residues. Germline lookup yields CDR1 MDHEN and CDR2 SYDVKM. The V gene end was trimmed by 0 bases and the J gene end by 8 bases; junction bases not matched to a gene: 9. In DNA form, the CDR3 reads TGTGCCAGCAGTTTATGGCCCGGACAGGACGGAGGCTACACCTTC. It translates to CASSLWPGQDGGYTF.

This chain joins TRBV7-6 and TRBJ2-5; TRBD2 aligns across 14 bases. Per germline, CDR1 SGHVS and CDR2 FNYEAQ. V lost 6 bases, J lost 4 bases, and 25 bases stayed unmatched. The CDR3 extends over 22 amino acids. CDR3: CASSGQGGRLAGGPPRRETQYF. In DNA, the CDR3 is TGTGCCAGCAGTGGACAGGGTGGTCGACTAGCGGGGGGGCCCCCCCGAAGAGAGACCCAGTACTTC.

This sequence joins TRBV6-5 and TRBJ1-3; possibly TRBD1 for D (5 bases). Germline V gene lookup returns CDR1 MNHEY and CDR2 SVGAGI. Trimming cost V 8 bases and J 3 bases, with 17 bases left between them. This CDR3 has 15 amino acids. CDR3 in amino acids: CASPAGPRFGNTIYF. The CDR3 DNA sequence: TGTGCCAGCCCCGCAGGGCCTAGGTTTGGAAACACCATATATTTT.

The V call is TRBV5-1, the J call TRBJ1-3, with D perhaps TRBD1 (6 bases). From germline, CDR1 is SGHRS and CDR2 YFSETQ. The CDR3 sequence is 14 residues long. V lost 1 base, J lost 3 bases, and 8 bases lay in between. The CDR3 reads CASSLTGYGNTIYF. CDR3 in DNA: TGCGCCAGCAGCTTGACAGGGTATGGAAACACCATATATTTT.

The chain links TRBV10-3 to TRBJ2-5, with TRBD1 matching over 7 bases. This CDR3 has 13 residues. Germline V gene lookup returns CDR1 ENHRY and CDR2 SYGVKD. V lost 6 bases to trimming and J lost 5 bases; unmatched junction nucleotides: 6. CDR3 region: CAIREDRWETQYF. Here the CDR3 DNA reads TGTGCCATCAGAGAGGACAGGTGGGAGACCCAGTACTTC.

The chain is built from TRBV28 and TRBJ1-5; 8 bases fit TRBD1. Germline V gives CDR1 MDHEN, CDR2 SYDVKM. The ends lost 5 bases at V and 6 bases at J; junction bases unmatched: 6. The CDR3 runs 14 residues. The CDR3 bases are TGTGCCAGCAGTGAAACAGGGGGGCTTCAGCCCCAGCATTTT. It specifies CASSETGGLQPQHF.

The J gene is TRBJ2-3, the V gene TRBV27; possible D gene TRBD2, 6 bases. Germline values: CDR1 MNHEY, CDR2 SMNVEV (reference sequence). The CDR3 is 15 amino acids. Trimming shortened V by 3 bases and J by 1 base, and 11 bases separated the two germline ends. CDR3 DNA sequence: TGTGCCAGCAGTTTCAATAGCGGTGGCACAGATACGCAGTATTTT. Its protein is CASSFNSGGTDTQYF.

The CDR3 reads CATRGGPGHSTEAFF. CDR3 coding DNA: TGTGCCACCAGAGGGGGTCCGGGACATAGCACTGAAGCTTTCTTT. The chain has TRBV28 and TRBJ1-1; perhaps TRBD1 as D (6 bases). Germline V gene sequence: CDR1 MDHEN, CDR2 SYDVKM. CDR3 length: 15 amino acids. V lost 10 bases and J lost 4, with 22 bases in between.

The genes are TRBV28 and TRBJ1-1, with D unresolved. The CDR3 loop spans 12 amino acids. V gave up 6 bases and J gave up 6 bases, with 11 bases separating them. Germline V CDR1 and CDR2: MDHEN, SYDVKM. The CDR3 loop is CASSPWRAEAFF. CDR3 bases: TGTGCCAGCAGCCCCTGGAGGGCTGAAGCTTTCTTT.

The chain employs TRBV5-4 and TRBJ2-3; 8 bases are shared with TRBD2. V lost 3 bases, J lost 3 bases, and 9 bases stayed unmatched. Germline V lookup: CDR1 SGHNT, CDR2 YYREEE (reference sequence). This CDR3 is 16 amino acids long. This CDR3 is CASSSGTRERTDTQYF. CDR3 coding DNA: TGTGCCAGCAGCTCCGGGACTAGGGAGAGAACAGATACGCAGTATTTT.

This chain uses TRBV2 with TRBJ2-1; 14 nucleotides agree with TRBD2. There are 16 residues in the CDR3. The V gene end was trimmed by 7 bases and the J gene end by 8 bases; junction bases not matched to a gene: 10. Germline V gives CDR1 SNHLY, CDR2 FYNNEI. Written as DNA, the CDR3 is TGTGCCAGCACTAAACTCGGGACTAGCGGGGGCTATGAGCAGTTCTTC. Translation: CASTKLGTSGGYEQFF. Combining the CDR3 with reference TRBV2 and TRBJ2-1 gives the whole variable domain EPEVTQTPSHQVTQMGQEVILRCVPISNHLYFYWYRQILGQKVEFLVSFYNNEISEKSEIFDDQFSVERPDGSNFTLKIRSTKLEDSAMYFCASTKLGTSGGYEQFFGPGTRLTVL.

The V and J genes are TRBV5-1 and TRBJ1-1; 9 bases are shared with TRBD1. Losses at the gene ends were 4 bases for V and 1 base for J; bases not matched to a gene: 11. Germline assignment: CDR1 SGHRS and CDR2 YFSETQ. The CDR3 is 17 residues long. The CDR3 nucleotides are TGCGCCAGCAGCCCATGGCCCCCGGGACAGGGGAACACTGAAGCTTTCTTT. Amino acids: CASSPWPPGQGNTEAFF.

The CDR3 nucleotides are TGTGCCAGCAGCTTGGGCAGGGGGACAGATACGCAGTATTTT. As protein: CASSLGRGTDTQYF. The chain recombines TRBV7-6 with TRBJ2-3, with TRBD1 matching 7 bases. Germline V gene lookup returns CDR1 SGHVS and CDR2 FNYEAQ. Trimming removed 3 bases from V and 3 bases from J; junction bases left unmatched: 3. The CDR3 sequence is 14 residues long.

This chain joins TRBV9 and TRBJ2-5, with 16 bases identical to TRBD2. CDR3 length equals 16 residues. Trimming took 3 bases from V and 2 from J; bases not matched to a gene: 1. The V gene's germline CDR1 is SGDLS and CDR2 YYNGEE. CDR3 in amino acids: CASSAGLAGGQETQYF. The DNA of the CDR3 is TGTGCCAGCAGCGCGGGACTAGCGGGGGGGCAAGAGACCCAGTACTTC.

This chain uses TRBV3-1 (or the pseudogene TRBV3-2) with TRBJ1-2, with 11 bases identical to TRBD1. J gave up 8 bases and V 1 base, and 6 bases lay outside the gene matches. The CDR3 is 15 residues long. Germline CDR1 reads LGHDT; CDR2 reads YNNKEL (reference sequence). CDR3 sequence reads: CASSQAPDRGQGYTF. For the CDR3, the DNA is TGTGCCAGCAGCCAAGCCCCGGACAGGGGGCAAGGCTACACCTTC.

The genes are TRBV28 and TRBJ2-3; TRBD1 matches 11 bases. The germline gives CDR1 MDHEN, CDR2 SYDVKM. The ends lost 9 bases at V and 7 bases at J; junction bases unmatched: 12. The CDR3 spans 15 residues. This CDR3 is CASCVPGQGDNTQYF. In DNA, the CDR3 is TGTGCCAGTTGCGTACCGGGACAGGGGGATAATACGCAGTATTTT. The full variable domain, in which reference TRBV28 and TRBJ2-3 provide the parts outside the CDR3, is DVKVTQSSRYLVKRTGEKVFLECVQDMDHENMFWYRQDPGLGLRLIYFSYDVKMKEKGDIPEGYSVSREKKERFSLILESASTNQTSMYLCASCVPGQGDNTQYFGPGTRLTVL.

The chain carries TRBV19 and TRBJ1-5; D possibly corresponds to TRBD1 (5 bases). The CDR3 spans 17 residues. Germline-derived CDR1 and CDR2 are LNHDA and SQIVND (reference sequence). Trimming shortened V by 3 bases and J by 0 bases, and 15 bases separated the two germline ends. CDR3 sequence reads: CASSMIPSTDSNQPQHF. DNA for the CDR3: TGTGCCAGTAGTATGATCCCCTCGACAGATAGCAATCAGCCCCAGCATTTT.